This T cell receptor (beta chain) was recorded in a study of cytomegalovirus exposure and HLA in healthy donors. PCR was performed using 60 Vbeta and 13 Jbeta primers. Profiled with immunoSEQ multiplex PCR; TCRdb holds only in-frame clones, not every one. In the table there are fewer than 350,000 clones, about 87% of which are singletons. Trimming shortened V by 0 bases and J by 2 bases, and 8 bases separated the two germline ends. The length of the CDR3 is 14 residues. CDR1 and CDR2 from the germline V gene are SGHRS and YFSETQ. Notes on this clone: The same CDR3 arises from other DNA sequences in this sample as well.

The sample consisted of PBMCs. The J gene is TRBJ1-2, the V gene TRBV5-1; D is undetermined. This receptor was identified in a woman aged 18-29 years in good health and CMV-seronegative. CDR3 nucleotides: TGCGCCAGCAGCTTGGGAGGAGAAAACTATGGCTACACCTTC. Residues: CASSLGGENYGYTF.